These T cell receptor beta chains were read from a single sample in a study of blood T cells in healthy people across ages. TCRdb redid the calling of the 5' RACE reads with MiXCR, one entry per CDR3 protein. The repertoire has fewer than 1.5 million distinct CDR3 sequences, roughly 45% of them found once; the top ten carry 7% to 9%. Sequences were obtained from blood. These TCRs come from a young woman in good health. The CDR3 runs from the conserved cysteine through the conserved F or W. The D gene is left open where the match is weak. Some rows mark clone size as missing; the rest say once, few, many or name a class of expanded clone.

v_gene,j_gene,abundance,d_gene,CDR3nt,CDR3aa
TRBV29-1,TRBJ1-1,once,TRBD1,TGCAGCGTTGAAACAGGGGCCGTTGAAGCTTTCTTT,CSVETGAVEAFF
TRBV3-1,TRBJ2-7,few,.,TGTGCCAGCAGCCCCCAGGGGAGTAGCCTGACACCCTACGAGCAGTACTTC,CASSPQGSSLTPYEQYF
TRBV12-3/TRBV12-4,TRBJ2-7,.,.,TGTGCCGGCAGTTTGTATCTCTACGAGCAGTACTTC,CAGSLYLYEQYF
TRBV27,TRBJ2-3,few,.,TGTGCCAGCAGTTTAATGGGCAGGGGCACAGATACGCAGTATTTT,CASSLMGRGTDTQYF
TRBV3-1,TRBJ2-1,.,.,TGTGCCAGCAGCCAAGATTTAGCCAGCGGGCCGTACAATGAGCAGTTCTTC,CASSQDLASGPYNEQFF
TRBV5-1,TRBJ2-1,few,.,TGCGCCAGCAGCTTGGAGCCGGGAAGCTCCTACAATGAGCAGTTCTTC,CASSLEPGSSYNEQFF
TRBV10-3,TRBJ2-7,.,.,TGTGCCATCACTAATAGCGGTGATAACTACGAGCAGTACTTC,CAITNSGDNYEQYF
TRBV28,TRBJ1-2,.,TRBD1,TGTGCCAGCAGTACACGGACAGGGCAAGGCTACACCTTC,CASSTRTGQGYTF
TRBV7-2,TRBJ2-1,many,TRBD2,TGTGCCAGCAGCTTAGGCGGGAGGGTGAGTGGTGAGCAGTTCTTC,CASSLGGRVSGEQFF
TRBV5-1,TRBJ2-7,few,TRBD1,TGCGCCAGCAGCTTGGCCGGGGGACAGGCTACCTACGAGCAGTACTTC,CASSLAGGQATYEQYF
TRBV4-1,TRBJ1-5,few,TRBD1,TGCGCCAGCAGCAGGGACAGGAATCAGCCCCAGCATTTT,CASSRDRNQPQHF
TRBV29-1,TRBJ2-3,few,.,TGCAGCGTTGACTCCCAGGGAGCGGCGGATACGCAGTATTTT,CSVDSQGAADTQYF
TRBV7-2,TRBJ2-3,few,.,TGTGCCAGCAGCGCCGGGCCTCGGGATACGCAGTATTTT,CASSAGPRDTQYF
TRBV2,TRBJ1-3,few,TRBD1,TGTGCCAGCGGGACAGTTGGAAACACCATATATTTT,CASGTVGNTIYF
TRBV29-1,TRBJ1-2,few,TRBD1,TGCAGCGATAGGACAGGCTGGGGCTACACCTTC,CSDRTGWGYTF
TRBV5-1,TRBJ2-3,many,.,TGCGCCAGCAGCTCTCGGATCCCAGATACGCAGTATTTT,CASSSRIPDTQYF
TRBV7-3,TRBJ2-3,.,TRBD2,TGTGCCAGCAGCTCCCGACTAGCGGGGGGGTCAGATACGCAGTATTTT,CASSSRLAGGSDTQYF
TRBV12-3/TRBV12-4,TRBJ1-2,once,.,TGTGCCAGCGGGAAGGGAGCAGCAAACTATGGCTACACCTTC,CASGKGAANYGYTF
TRBV20-1,TRBJ2-1,.,.,TGCAGTGGAAGATCTCGGGGACCCGGGGAGACCCAGTTCTTC,CSGRSRGPGETQFF
TRBV28,TRBJ2-1,.,.,TGTGCCAGCAGTTTAGAAGGAGGGGTCCACTACAATGAGCAGTTCTTC,CASSLEGGVHYNEQFF
TRBV2,TRBJ2-1,few,.,TGTGCCAGCACGTCTACCCGCAATGAGCAGTTCTTC,CASTSTRNEQFF
TRBV6-1,TRBJ2-1,.,.,TGTGCCAGCAGTGAAGCCGCAGGGCAGTTTGAGCAGTTCTTC,CASSEAAGQFEQFF
TRBV29-1,TRBJ2-1,many,TRBD1,TGCAGCGTGAGGGGGACAGGTTCCTACAATGAGCAGTTCTTC,CSVRGTGSYNEQFF
TRBV28,TRBJ2-5,once,.,TGTGCCAGCAGTTTCCTGGGCAATGGCGAGACCCAGTACTTC,CASSFLGNGETQYF
TRBV20-1,TRBJ2-5,.,TRBD2,TGCAGTGCTGGAGCGGGGGGAAGGGAGACCCAGTACTTC,CSAGAGGRETQYF
TRBV4-1,TRBJ2-1,.,TRBD2,TGCGCCGGCAGCCAAGAGGGGAGCGGGAGGGGCTACAATGAGCAGTTCTTC,CAGSQEGSGRGYNEQFF
TRBV30,TRBJ2-7,.,TRBD1,TGTGCCCAACAGGGGTCCCCCTACGAGCAGTACTTC,CAQQGSPYEQYF
TRBV12-3/TRBV12-4,TRBJ1-2,.,TRBD1,TGTGCCAGCAGTTTTCAGGACAGGGCGAATGGCTACACCTTC,CASSFQDRANGYTF
TRBV3-1,TRBJ2-7,.,.,TGTGCCAGCAGCCAAGGGAGGGTCTACGGGGAGCAGTACTTC,CASSQGRVYGEQYF
TRBV4-1,TRBJ1-1,.,.,TGCGCCAGCAGTGCCCCGGGGATCGAAGCTTTCTTT,CASSAPGIEAFF
TRBV12-3/TRBV12-4,TRBJ2-1,.,.,TGTGCCAGCAGTTTAGGGGGGGGGCGAGGTGAGCAGTTCTTC,CASSLGGGRGEQFF
TRBV27,TRBJ2-7,few,.,TGTGCCAGCAGCTGGGGGTTCAGCTCCTACGAGCAGTACTTC,CASSWGFSSYEQYF
TRBV10-3,TRBJ2-7,few,TRBD2,TGTGCCATCAGTGAGTCTGCGGCGGGAGGGCCGAATTACGAGCAGTACTTC,CAISESAAGGPNYEQYF
TRBV5-1,TRBJ2-7,.,TRBD1,TGCGCCAGCAGCGAAACCGGGACAGGGGTTAACCTATTTTCCGAGCAGTACTTC,CASSETGTGVNLFSEQYF
TRBV7-6,TRBJ2-6,.,.,TGTGCCAGCAGCCCCGGGAGGGCCAACGTCCTGACTTTC,CASSPGRANVLTF
TRBV5-1,TRBJ2-1,few,TRBD2,TGCGCCAGCAGCTTGGGCTCGAGCGGGGACAATGAGCAGTTCTTC,CASSLGSSGDNEQFF